Below are 26 T cell receptor beta chains sequenced from a single sample in a study of T cell repertoires in cytomegalovirus infection. Each CDR3 protein is one row after TCRdb ran MiXCR on the reads. The sample includes around 630,000 distinct CDR3 sequences, roughly a quarter of them seen just once. The sequencing input was CD8+ T cells from PBMCs. Source of these receptors: a human donor in good health (CMV status not recorded). Some clones in this sample may be carry-over from other donors' samples.

This clonotype came up a few times. This chain links TRBV7-6 with TRBJ2-5; D is unclear. Per germline, CDR1 SGHVS and CDR2 FNYEAQ. V gave up 5 bases and J gave up 6 bases, with 13 bases separating them. The CDR3 totals 13 residues. The CDR3 protein is CASSPDRHKTQYF. Written as DNA, the CDR3 is TGTGCCAGCAGCCCGGACCGTCATAAGACCCAGTACTTC.

This clonotype was counted a few times. The genes are TRBV7-6 and TRBJ1-4, with D hard to call. The V end lost 5 bases, the J end lost 11 bases, and 15 bases lay between the germline ends. Germline V gene sequence: CDR1 SGHVS, CDR2 FNYEAQ. This CDR3 region has 13 residues. Here the CDR3 reads CASSPPLLDKLFF. The CDR3 DNA is TGTGCCAGCAGCCCCCCCCTTCTGGATAAACTGTTTTTT.

This clonotype was picked up many times. The chain recombines TRBV19 with TRBJ1-1; TRBD1 aligns across 7 bases. J gave up 3 bases and V 10 bases, and 8 bases lay outside the gene matches. Germline V gives CDR1 LNHDA, CDR2 SQIVND (reference sequence). The CDR3 contains 13 residues. The CDR3 reads CAIQGEGDTEAFF. CDR3 nucleotide sequence: TGTGCCATCCAGGGGGAAGGCGACACTGAAGCTTTCTTT.

This clonotype was seen only a few times. The CDR3 sequence: CATSRGEDSSGNTIYF. The CDR3 DNA is TGTGCCACCAGCAGAGGAGAGGACAGCTCTGGAAACACCATATATTTT. The rearrangement links TRBV15 to TRBJ1-3; D might be TRBD1 (6 bases). CDR1 LNHNV and CDR2 YYDKDF come from the germline V gene (reference sequence). V dropped 1 base and J dropped 0 bases, with 10 bases sitting between them. The CDR3 totals 16 residues.

The chain links TRBV12-3 or TRBV12-4 to TRBJ1-2, with D possibly matching TRBD1 (5 bases). Between the trimmed V and J ends, which lost 6 bases and 1 base, there was a span of 15 bases. The CDR3 is 15 amino acids. The CDR3 region has the DNA TGTGCCAGCAGCCCTGGGACCGCTATTAACTATGGCTACACCTTC. Translated, it gives CASSPGTAINYGYTF.

The chain uses TRBV20-1 and TRBJ2-1, with D perhaps TRBD2 (6 bases). The germline CDR1 and CDR2 sequences are DFQATT and SNEGSKA (reference sequence). This CDR3 region has 15 residues. Trimming pared 6 bases from V and 0 bases from J, leaving 15 bases between. As DNA, the CDR3 is TGCAGTGCCCAGAGGGAGGCGAGCTCCTACAATGAGCAGTTCTTC. Translated: CSAQREASSYNEQFF.

This clonotype has just one count. The rearrangement joins TRBV2 to TRBJ2-2; maybe TRBD2 (7 bases). CDR3 length: 16 amino acids. Deletions cut 8 bases from V and 2 bases from J, with 18 bases between. Germline V CDR1 and CDR2: SNHLY, FYNNEI. The CDR3 loop is CASAGGRGVNTGELFF. The CDR3 DNA follows: TGTGCCAGCGCCGGGGGGCGGGGAGTCAACACCGGGGAGCTGTTTTTT.

V and J are TRBV20-1 and TRBJ2-3; 9 bases align to TRBD2. The germline CDR1 and CDR2 sequences are DFQATT and SNEGSKA (reference sequence). This CDR3 contains 19 residues. The junction had 25 bases not matched to a gene; V was cut back by 4 bases and J by 8 bases. This chain's CDR3 is CSANTDPRKVAGDLSTQYF. The CDR3 region has the DNA TGCAGTGCTAATACCGACCCCCGGAAGGTAGCGGGGGATTTAAGTACGCAGTATTTT.

The gene calls are TRBV19 and TRBJ2-1, with a tentative D call TRBD2 (5 bases). This CDR3 comprises 19 residues. Germline V gene sequence: CDR1 LNHDA, CDR2 SQIVND (reference sequence). V was pared by 6 bases and J by 0 bases, with 24 bases between. CDR3 amino acids: CASSPTEAGLPLSYNEQFF. Here the CDR3 DNA reads TGTGCCAGTAGCCCCACGGAGGCAGGTCTTCCCCTCTCCTACAATGAGCAGTTCTTC.

The J gene is TRBJ2-1, the V gene TRBV6-6; D is unclear. V lost 10 bases, J lost 4 bases, and 11 bases lay in between. Per germline, CDR1 MNHNY and CDR2 SVGAGI (reference sequence). CDR3 length: 12 residues. The CDR3 loop is CANRSRYNEQFF. The DNA for the CDR3 is TGTGCCAACAGAAGTAGATACAATGAGCAGTTCTTC.

The genes are TRBV29-1 and TRBJ1-1; the D is unclear. Per the germline V gene, CDR1 is SQVTM and CDR2 is ANQGSEA. V dropped 3 bases and J dropped 3 bases, with 8 bases sitting between them. The CDR3 contains 12 residues. CDR3 nucleotides: TGCAGCGTTGACAGCACCTACACTGAAGCTTTCTTT. Encoded protein: CSVDSTYTEAFF.

The chain recombines TRBV28 with TRBJ1-5; D is unresolved. The V gene's germline CDR1 is MDHEN and CDR2 SYDVKM. The germline V and J ends were trimmed by 6 bases and 0 bases, with 9 bases remaining between them. This CDR3 spans 14 amino acids. The CDR3 is CASRGGYSNQPQHF. The CDR3 coding sequence is TGTGCCAGCAGGGGAGGGTATAGCAATCAGCCCCAGCATTTT.

This clonotype has a count of ten or more. The chain has TRBV7-9 and TRBJ1-2; D perhaps matches TRBD1 (5 bases). CDR1 SEHNR and CDR2 FQNEAQ come from the germline V gene (reference sequence). V shed 3 bases and J shed 1 base, with 12 bases lying between them. This CDR3 is built from 15 residues. The CDR3 DNA reads as TGTGCCAGCAGCTTGACAGATAACTATAACTATGGCTACACCTTC. This sequence encodes CASSLTDNYNYGYTF. Full variable domain (missing parts from reference TRBV7-9 and TRBJ1-2): DTGVSQNPRHKITKRGQNVTFRCDPISEHNRLYWYRQTLGQGPEFLTYFQNEAQLEKSRLLSDRFSAERPKGSFSTLEIQRTEQGDSAMYLCASSLTDNYNYGYTFGSGTRLTVV.

The chain joins TRBV5-6 to TRBJ2-5; either TRBD1 or TRBD2 may fit D (5 bases each). V shed 0 bases and J shed 7 bases, with 10 bases lying between them. Germline V CDR1 and CDR2: SGHDT, YYEEEE. This CDR3 comprises 13 residues. The CDR3 loop is CASSLGWDPTQYF. CDR3 nucleotides: TGTGCCAGCAGCTTGGGGTGGGACCCGACCCAGTACTTC.

This clonotype was counted between two and nine times. This chain uses TRBV28 with TRBJ1-1; the D is unclear. V was shortened by 3 bases and J by 8 bases, with 10 bases between the two germline ends. The CDR3 is made up of 12 amino acids. Germline CDR1 is MDHEN and CDR2 is SYDVKM. DNA for the CDR3: TGTGCCAGCAGTTTCGTAAATCTAGAAGCTTTCTTT. This translates into CASSFVNLEAFF.

With respect to this clonotype: This may stem from a read error, because a much larger clone lies one nucleotide away. The gene calls are TRBV7-9 and TRBJ2-1; D is unresolved. The CDR3 is 17 residues long. V was trimmed by 1 base and J by 5 bases, leaving 18 bases between them. CDR1 SEHNR and CDR2 FQNEAQ come from the germline V gene (reference sequence). In DNA, the CDR3 is TGTGCCAGCAGCTTAGTAATCAGGTTTAACCTTCACAATGAGCAGTTCTTC. Translating it yields CASSLVIRFNLHNEQFF.

The chain links TRBV11-3 to TRBJ2-1, with 8 bases that match TRBD1. This CDR3 contains 14 residues. V dropped 5 bases and J dropped 4; count of bases not matched to a gene: 4. Germline-derived CDR1 and CDR2 are SGHNT and YENEEA. The CDR3 DNA reads as TGTGCCAGCAGCCCTGACAGGGGTTACAATGAGCAGTTCTTC. Its translation: CASSPDRGYNEQFF.

The rearrangement uses TRBV20-1 and TRBJ2-7; possibly TRBD1 for D (5 bases). The CDR3 covers 15 residues. CDR1 is DFQATT and CDR2 is SNEGSKA in the germline V gene (reference sequence). V dropped 0 bases and J dropped 2 bases, with 14 bases sitting between them. CDR3 protein: CSARDQLQDTYEQYV. CDR3 DNA: TGCAGTGCTAGAGATCAACTCCAGGACACCTACGAGCAGTACGTC.

This clonotype was counted only a few times. V usage is TRBV12-3 or TRBV12-4 and J usage is TRBJ1-3, with a possible D match to TRBD1 (5 bases). V lost 10 bases to trimming and J lost 6 bases, with 13 bases between them. CDR3 size: 12 residues. The CDR3 sequence is CATFGGVNTIYF. The DNA for the CDR3 is TGTGCCACTTTTGGGGGGGTAAACACCATATATTTT.

This clonotype was seen at least ten times. The J gene is TRBJ1-2, the V gene TRBV29-1; 11 nucleotides match TRBD1. Germline CDR1 and CDR2: SQVTM and ANQGSEA. The CDR3 has 14 residues. The J segment lost 3 bases and the V segment lost 7 bases, leaving 7 bases of the junction unmatched. The CDR3 coding sequence is TGCAGCGGGGGACAGGGGGGGATATACTATGGCTACACCTTC. The encoded protein is CSGGQGGIYYGYTF.

Remarks on this clonotype: A much bigger clone sits one base away, suggesting this may be a read error. The V gene is TRBV6-6, the J gene TRBJ2-5, with 8 bases aligning to TRBD2. CDR3 size: 16 residues. CDR1 and CDR2 (germline): MNHNY, SVGAGI (reference sequence). J lost 1 base, V lost 7 bases, and 11 bases had no gene match. CDR3 protein: CASKEPGLVAQETQYF. CDR3 sequence (DNA): TGTGCCAGCAAGGAACCGGGACTAGTGGCCCAAGAGACCCAGTACTTC.

This rearrangement joins TRBV2 to TRBJ2-3; weak D call: TRBD1 (6 bases). The CDR3 runs to 15 residues. Trimming cost V 8 bases and J 1 base, with 16 bases left between them. Germline CDR1 reads SNHLY; CDR2 reads FYNNEI. The CDR3 region is CASDGRDNRTDTQYF. In nucleotides, the CDR3 is TGTGCCAGCGATGGCCGGGACAACCGCACAGATACGCAGTATTTT.

This clonotype was picked up many times. The chain employs TRBV7-6 and TRBJ2-5, with TRBD2 as a possible D gene (6 bases). Per germline, CDR1 SGHVS and CDR2 FNYEAQ. The CDR3 totals 20 residues. V lost 4 bases and J 0 bases, leaving 27 bases between the germline ends. The CDR3 DNA sequence: TGTGCCAGCAGCTGGAGGGATGAGCAGAGCCGACTTAGGTACCAAGAGACCCAGTACTTC. Translated, it gives CASSWRDEQSRLRYQETQYF.

This clonotype has more than one count but fewer than ten. This chain links TRBV29-1 with TRBJ2-2; D may be TRBD1 (5 bases). This CDR3 is 13 amino acids long. The germline CDR1 and CDR2 sequences are SQVTM and ANQGSEA. Trimming shortened V by 5 bases and J by 2 bases, and 9 bases separated the two germline ends. The CDR3 nucleotides are TGCAGCGTTCAGGGCTTTAACACCGGGGAGCTGTTTTTT. The encoded protein is CSVQGFNTGELFF.

This clonotype appeared a few times. The genes are TRBV7-9 and TRBJ1-1; 9 nucleotides match TRBD1. Germline CDR1 is SEHNR and CDR2 is FQNEAQ (reference sequence). V gave up 5 bases and J gave up 6 bases; unmatched junction bases: 10. This CDR3 is built from 15 residues. The DNA of the CDR3 is TGTGCCAGCAGCCCCGGTGGGAGGACAGGGGCTGAAGCTTTCTTT. Protein sequence: CASSPGGRTGAEAFF.

This clonotype was observed a single time. It may be a read error: a sequence one base away is much more abundant. CDR3 sequence: CASSFMDGYNEQFF. The CDR3 coding sequence is TGTGCCAGCAGCTTTATGGACGGTTACAATGAGCAGTTCTTC. This chain connects TRBV7-2 to TRBJ2-1; no clear D gene. Germline V gives CDR1 SGHTA, CDR2 FQGNSA. The CDR3 consists of 14 residues. The V end lost 3 bases, the J end lost 4 bases, and 10 bases lay between the germline ends.